The entry below gives a single TCR beta chain sequence along with its context. Antigen: not known. Treatment in this sample: oral pan-JAK inhibitor, 5-10 mg twice daily. Both peripheral blood and punch biopsies of lesional scalp skin were obtained from patients who had alopecia areata. The data derive from a study of CD8+ T cells in alopecia areata. About the research overall: Scoring treated patients' severity relied on the percentage of scalp area affected. Notes on the study in general: Among the cells sequenced in scalp samples are also the resident alphabeta T cells of normal skin. Normal scalp had lower clonality than lesional scalp, with alopecia totalis/universalis lesions showing this most strongly.

Extraction of RNA preceded its reverse transcription into cDNA, which served as the sequencing template. Clones were read by immunoSEQ multiplex PCR, and TCRdb kept only the in-frame ones, dropping some. The top ten clones hold approximately 2% of a sample with approximately 280,000 clones, 55% to 70% of them seen once. The source of this sequence is a human donor with alopecia areata. The material was CD4+ T cells sorted from blood, obtained at week 24, from a patient treated with tofacitinib.

CDR3 in amino acids: CASSQQSLNTEAFF. CDR3 nucleotide sequence: TGCGCCAGCAGCCAACAGAGCTTGAACACTGAAGCTTTCTTT. The chain carries TRBV4-3 and TRBJ1-1; D not resolved. Looked up from germline, CDR1 is LGHNA and CDR2 is YSLEER. The V end lost 2 bases, the J end lost 0 bases, and 7 bases lay between the germline ends. The CDR3 length is 14 residues.